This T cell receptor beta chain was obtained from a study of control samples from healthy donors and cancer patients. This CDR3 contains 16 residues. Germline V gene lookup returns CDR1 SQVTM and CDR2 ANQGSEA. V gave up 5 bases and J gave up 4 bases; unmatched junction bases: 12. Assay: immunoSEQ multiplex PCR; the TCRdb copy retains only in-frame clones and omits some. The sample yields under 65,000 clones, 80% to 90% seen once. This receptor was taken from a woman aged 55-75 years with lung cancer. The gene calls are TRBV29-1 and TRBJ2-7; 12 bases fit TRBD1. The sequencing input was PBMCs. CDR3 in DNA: TGCAGCGTTAAGAGGGTAGCGGGACAGGGGGCATACGAGCAGTACTTC. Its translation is CSVKRVAGQGAYEQYF.